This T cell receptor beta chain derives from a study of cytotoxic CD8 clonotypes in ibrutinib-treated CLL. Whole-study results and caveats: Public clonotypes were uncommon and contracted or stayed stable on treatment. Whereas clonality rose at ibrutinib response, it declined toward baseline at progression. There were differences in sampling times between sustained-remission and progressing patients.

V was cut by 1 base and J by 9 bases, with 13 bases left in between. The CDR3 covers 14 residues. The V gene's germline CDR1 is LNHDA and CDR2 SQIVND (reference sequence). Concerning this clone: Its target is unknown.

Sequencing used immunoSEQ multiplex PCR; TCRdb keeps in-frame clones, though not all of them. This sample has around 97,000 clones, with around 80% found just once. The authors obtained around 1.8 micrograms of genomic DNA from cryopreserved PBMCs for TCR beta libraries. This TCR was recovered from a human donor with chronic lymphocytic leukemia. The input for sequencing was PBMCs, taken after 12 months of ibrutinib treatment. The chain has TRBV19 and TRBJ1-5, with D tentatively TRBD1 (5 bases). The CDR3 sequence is CASSIGGATRPQHF. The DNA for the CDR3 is TGTGCCAGTAGTATAGGAGGGGCCACCCGGCCCCAGCATTTT.